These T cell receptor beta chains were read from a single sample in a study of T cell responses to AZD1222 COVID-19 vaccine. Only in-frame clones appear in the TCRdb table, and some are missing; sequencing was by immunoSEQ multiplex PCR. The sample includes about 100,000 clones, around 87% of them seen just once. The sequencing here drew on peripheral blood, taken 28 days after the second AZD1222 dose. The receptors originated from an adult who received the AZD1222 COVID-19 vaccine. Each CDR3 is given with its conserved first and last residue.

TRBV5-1,CASSQLPRATNTGELFF
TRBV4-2,CASSRASREDSYEQYF
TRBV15,CATSRDGVKETQYF
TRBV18,CASSPDRGGQPQHF
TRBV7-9,CASGFTDTQYF
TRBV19,CASSYLVGGNTGELFF
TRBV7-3,CASSLGGGGGTQYF
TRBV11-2,CASSFRQDYNSPLHF
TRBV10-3,CAISDQASSGNTIYF
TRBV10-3,CAISEGQGSYEQYF
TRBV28,CASTRDRDTDTQYF
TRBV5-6,CASSSSGQGGGYTF
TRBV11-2,CASSPSGTNNSPLHF
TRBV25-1,CASSEYVTSYEQYF
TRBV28,CASSPTGKGAYEQYF
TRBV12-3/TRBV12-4,CASSLTGATEAFF
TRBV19,CASSIIAASTDTQYF
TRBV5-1,CASSLGQQNTEAFF
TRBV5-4,CASSLYAGGRSDTQYF
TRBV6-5,CASSSPRDPIYEQYF
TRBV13,CASSSGSGDYYNEQFF
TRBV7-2,CASSRGRLAGYFQSYEQYF
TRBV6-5,CASSWSLDEQFF
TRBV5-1,CASSNTDTQYF
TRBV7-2,CASRPATSGKETQYF
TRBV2,CASRGLDRGDGYTF
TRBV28,CASSLYRGVNEQYF
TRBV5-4,CASSSDRGPSNTGELFF
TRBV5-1,CASSAEGANSAGRAAKNIQYF
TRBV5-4,CASSTRQGPFTETQYF
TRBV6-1,CASSEALGDRGLPEAFF
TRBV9,CASSVAGGSYGYTF
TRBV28,CASSLGQSTLFNQPQHF
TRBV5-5,CASGINRGDEQYF
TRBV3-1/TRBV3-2,CASRGEVYEQYF
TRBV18,CASSPQEVGGELFF
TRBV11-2,CASSLLLAKNIQYF
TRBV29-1,CSVVDFRANTEAFF
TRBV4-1,CASSQTGGHPTGELFF
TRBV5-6,CASSTGTGWGNEQFF
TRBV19,CASSIAGNEQFF
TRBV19,CASTQGTGNSNQPQHF
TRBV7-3,CASSLGRGDTDTQYF
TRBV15,CATSSKKGSISYNEQFF
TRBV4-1,CASSQQVGLEQYF
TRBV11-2,CASSPRTGSGTF
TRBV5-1,CASSFLIPGTEQFF
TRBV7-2,CASSLRGQVGNTIYF
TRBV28,CASRDDRGHPYGYTF
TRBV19,CASSTLQGAEAFF
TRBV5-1,CASSLGSGAKWYTF
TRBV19,CASSPRGGDRGIQYF
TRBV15,CATSRELGLQGEQYF
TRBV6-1,CASSEFSLTLEQYF
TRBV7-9,CASSPTLAGTGIGYTF
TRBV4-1,CASSEAGDTGELFF
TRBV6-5,CASSYSILLAGDTQYF
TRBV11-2,CASSLDGPYTEAFF
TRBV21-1,CASSSWRETIRHEQYF